This entry describes one T cell receptor (beta chain). The data stem from a study of blood T cell repertoires in COVID-19. At the level of the study: Samples representing acute and convalescent COVID-19 were sourced from the United States, Italy and Spain.

Here immunoSEQ multiplex PCR was the method, and the copy in TCRdb shows in-frame clones only, minus some. The sample includes over 350,000 clones, around 90% of them seen just once. CDR3 length equals 13 residues. Germline CDR1 SNHLY, CDR2 FYNNEI. The V end was cut by 10 bases, the J end by 1 base, with 13 bases between. This TCR was recovered from a woman aged 18-29 years with acute COVID-19. J is TRBJ1-1 and V is TRBV2; D call uncertain. Sequencing input: PBMCs or T cells enriched from blood (not recorded which). The chain's CDR3 is CATRGASNTEAFF. The CDR3 coding sequence is TGTGCCACCCGGGGAGCCTCGAACACTGAAGCTTTCTTT.